Listed here are 5 T cell receptor beta chains from one sample, sequenced in a study of blood T cells in healthy people across ages (dated by TCRdb to between 2014 and 2017). Receptors were amplified or captured by 5' RACE. Sequencing took place on an Illumina HiSeq 2500. A second roughly 6 to 11 cycle PCR used a sample-barcoded 5' primer and a J-beta primer mix. Clones were called with MiXCR by TCRdb after fastp trimmed the public reads at Q25, and only in-frame beta chains were retained. Each CDR3 protein gets just one entry, which takes the most common genes and DNA from the rows behind it. This sample holds about 780,000 distinct CDR3 sequences; around half were observed only once. Around 18% of the sample is held by the ten biggest clonotypes. The sequenced sample was blood. The receptors derive from an elderly man in good health.

This clonotype occurred a few times. This rearrangement joins TRBV5-1 to TRBJ2-1; 7 nucleotides agree with TRBD2. The CDR3 has 15 residues. V shed 1 base, J shed 6 bases, and the junction held 7 bases outside the gene matches. Germline V gene data show CDR1 as SGHRS and CDR2 as YFSETQ. The CDR3 region is CASSLSASGFNEQFF. As DNA, the CDR3 is TGCGCCAGCAGCTTGTCGGCTAGCGGATTCAATGAGCAGTTCTTC.

With respect to this clonotype: A read error may account for a junction end that differs from germline. This sequence joins TRBV5-1 and TRBJ1-6; tentative D call: TRBD1 (5 bases). Looked up from germline, CDR1 is SGHRS and CDR2 is YFSETQ. There are 15 residues in the CDR3. The CDR3 DNA follows: TGCGCCAGCAGCTTCCGACAGAATTCTAATTCACCCCTCTACTTT. This encodes CASSFRQNSNSPLYF.

The J gene is TRBJ1-2, the V gene TRBV12-3 or TRBV12-4; 12 positions match TRBD1. V gave up 3 bases and J gave up 7 bases; unmatched junction bases: 6. This CDR3 is 15 amino acids long. Here the CDR3 reads CASSLGTGGESGYTF. DNA of the CDR3: TGTGCCAGCAGTTTGGGGACAGGGGGCGAAAGTGGCTACACCTTC.

The rearrangement links TRBV27 to TRBJ2-7, with D possibly matching TRBD1 (5 bases). The CDR3 loop spans 12 amino acids. Germline V CDR1 and CDR2: MNHEY, SMNVEV (reference sequence). V was clipped by 11 bases and J by 2 bases, with 13 bases between them. CDR3 loop: CAVGQGPYEQYF. In nucleotides, the CDR3 is TGTGCCGTCGGGCAGGGTCCCTACGAGCAGTACTTC.

The genes are TRBV28 and TRBJ2-5; D possibly uses TRBD1 or TRBD2 (5 bases each). CDR3 length: 11 residues. The germline V gene has CDR1 MDHEN and CDR2 SYDVKM. V lost 11 bases, J lost 5 bases, and 12 bases lay in between. DNA for the CDR3: TGTGCCTACGGGGACGAGGAGACCCAGTACTTC. Its translation is CAYGDEETQYF.